This T cell receptor beta chain appears in the sequencing data of a study of shared clonotypes between healthy human individuals. Every donor was a Caucasian adult from Nashville, Tennessee. Clones were sequenced by immunoSEQ multiplex PCR, and TCRdb holds only the in-frame ones, with some missing. Here the sample spans roughly 1,500,000 clones, less than 99% being singletons. A word on this clone: Its antigen remains unidentified.

General study results and limits: The donor pool, a small one, limited the genetic and exposure-history diversity represented. Memory subsets had estimated richness that was generally smaller than that of naive subsets. Against clonotypes common to all four donors, non-shared ones had lower generation probabilities.

V was clipped by 0 bases and J by 2 bases; unmatched bases: 6. The CDR3 totals 17 residues. Germline V gene lookup returns CDR1 SGHRS and CDR2 YFSETQ. The origin of this receptor is a man aged 30 to 45 in good health. The sequenced material came from naive CD4+ T cells sorted from blood. Regarding subset: CD45RA+ positively selected. This rearrangement joins TRBV5-1 to TRBJ2-7, with TRBD2 matching over 12 bases. CDR3 coding DNA: TGCGCCAGCAGCTTGGATTGGCGACTAGCGGGAGCCTACGAGCAGTACTTC. Protein: CASSLDWRLAGAYEQYF.